The entry below describes one T cell receptor (beta chain). Clones were read by immunoSEQ multiplex PCR, and TCRdb kept only the in-frame ones, dropping some. The sample contains 190,000 or so clones, over 85% of which appear only once. The data originate from a study of control samples from healthy donors and cancer patients. The origin of this receptor is a man younger than 30 in good health. Specimen: blood.

CDR3 coding DNA: TGTGCCACAACAGGGAGCACAGATACGCAGTATTTT. Translating gives CATTGSTDTQYF. The chain is built from TRBV28 and TRBJ2-3, with D tentatively TRBD1 (6 bases). The ends were cut back, 10 bases at V and 0 bases at J, with 8 bases in the middle. The CDR3 sequence is 12 residues long. Per germline, CDR1 MDHEN and CDR2 SYDVKM.